One sample yielded the 26 T cell receptor beta chains listed below, sequenced in a study of clonality assessment in lymphoblastic leukemia. Each CDR3 protein gets one entry after TCRdb re-called the PCR reads with MiXCR. The sample's table shows 43 distinct CDR3 sequences. The receptors were sampled from a human donor with acute lymphoblastic leukemia.

By sample fraction, this clonotype is hyperexpanded. The chain recombines TRBV12-3 or TRBV12-4 with TRBJ2-1; a possible D gene is TRBD1 (6 bases). The ends were cut back, 0 bases at V and 9 bases at J, with 15 bases in the middle. This CDR3 is 15 amino acids long. CDR3 residues: CASSLARPTGSEQFF. The CDR3 region has the DNA TGTGCCAGCAGTTTAGCGCGGCCTACAGGGAGTGAGCAGTTCTTC.

Remarks on this clonotype: A read error may be the cause here, since a much bigger clone is one base away. The gene calls are TRBV6-2 or TRBV6-3 and TRBJ2-2, with TRBD2 matching 8 bases. CDR3 length: 17 residues. CDR1 and CDR2 (germline): MNHEY, SVGEGT. In DNA form, the CDR3 reads TGTGCCAGCGGTTACGGTAGCGGGATTGTTAATTCCGGGGAGCTGTTTTTT. This sequence encodes CASGYGSGIVNSGELFF.

This clonotype is large (0.1 to 1%) by share. The chain carries TRBV4-3 and TRBJ2-7, with 11 nucleotides matching TRBD2. CDR1 LGHNA and CDR2 YSLEER come from the germline V gene. Germline trimming cut 1 base from V and 3 bases from J; bases unmatched to any gene: 2. The CDR3 runs to 15 residues. CDR3 sequence reads: CASSQGGTSGYEQYF. The CDR3 region has the DNA TGCGCCAGCAGCCAAGGGGGGACTAGCGGCTACGAGCAGTACTTC.

This clonotype was seen a few times. This chain uses TRBV7-9 with TRBJ1-1; tentatively, D is TRBD1 (6 bases). The V and J ends lost 7 bases and 0 bases respectively, with 15 bases between them. Germline CDR1 and CDR2: SEHNR and FQNEAQ (reference sequence). There are 15 residues in the CDR3. The CDR3: CASTRGRGMNTEAFF. The CDR3 DNA is TGTGCCAGCACCAGGGGTCGGGGAATGAACACTGAAGCTTTCTTT.

This clonotype is labeled hyperexpanded. The gene calls are TRBV7-2 and TRBJ2-1, with 14 bases fitting TRBD2. The V segment lost 5 bases and the J segment 6 bases; nucleotides outside the gene matches: 3. The CDR3 is 15 amino acids. Germline V lookup: CDR1 SGHTA, CDR2 FQGNSA. The CDR3 protein is CASSQGLAGANEQFF. The DNA for the CDR3 is TGTGCCAGCAGCCAGGGACTAGCGGGAGCCAATGAGCAGTTCTTC.

In its sample, this clonotype was seen once. This likely stems from a read error, as it lies one base from a far larger clone. The DNA of the CDR3 is TGTGCCAGCAGTTTAGCGCGGCCTACAGGGAGTGAGCAGTACTTC. This sequence encodes CASSLARPTGSEQYF. The J gene is TRBJ2-5, the V gene TRBV12-3 or TRBV12-4, with TRBD1 as a possible D gene (6 bases). The length of the CDR3 is 15 residues. V dropped 0 bases and J dropped 11 bases, with 19 bases sitting between them.

This clonotype came up once. The chain carries TRBV7-9 and TRBJ1-1; a possible D gene is TRBD1 (6 bases). The CDR3 sequence is 15 residues long. Trimming removed 7 bases at V and 4 bases at J, with 19 bases between. Per germline, CDR1 SEHNR and CDR2 FQNEAQ (reference sequence). The CDR3 loop is CASTRGRGMSTEAFF. The CDR3 DNA follows: TGTGCCAGCACCAGGGGTCGGGGAATGAGCACTGAAGCTTTCTTT.

This clonotype is deemed hyperexpanded. The chain recombines TRBV5-8 with TRBJ1-5; 9 bases agree with TRBD1. The trim removed 2 bases at V and 1 base at J, leaving 1 base unmatched. The germline CDR1 and CDR2 sequences are SGHTS and YDEGEE. The CDR3 loop spans 15 amino acids. The CDR3 region has the DNA TGTGCCAGCAGCTTCGGACAGGGGAGCAATCAGCCCCAGCATTTT. This translates into CASSFGQGSNQPQHF.

V usage is TRBV28 and J usage is TRBJ2-7; TRBD2 matches at 12 bases. This CDR3 has 18 residues. Germline V gene sequence: CDR1 MDHEN, CDR2 SYDVKM. V dropped 6 bases and J dropped 3; count of bases not matched to a gene: 15. The CDR3 region has the DNA TGTGCCAGCAGATCCGCCGCGACTAGCGGGGGCCCCGACTACGAGCAGTACTTC. It yields the protein CASRSAATSGGPDYEQYF.

This clonotype was recorded a few times. The CDR3 DNA reads TGTGCCAGCAGCGTAGCGCTGAACAGGGGCGATTCACCCCTCCACTTT. This codes for CASSVALNRGDSPLHF. The chain is built from TRBV9 and TRBJ1-6, with TRBD1 matching 7 bases. The CDR3 consists of 16 residues. Per the germline V gene, CDR1 is SGDLS and CDR2 is YYNGEE. Trimming removed 0 bases from V and 8 bases from J; junction bases left unmatched: 8.

By share, this clonotype ranks as hyperexpanded. V gene TRBV7-2 combines with J gene TRBJ1-2, with a weak D call TRBD1 (6 bases). The CDR3 covers 16 residues. V was cut by 4 bases and J by 1 base, with 16 bases left in between. Per germline, CDR1 SGHTA and CDR2 FQGNSA. CDR3 DNA sequence: TGTGCCAGCAGCTATGGGGGGGGGCGAAATAACTATGGCTACACCTTC. Protein sequence: CASSYGGGRNNYGYTF.

V usage is TRBV3-1 and J usage is TRBJ2-3; TRBD2 matches at 8 bases. Trimming at V came to 4 bases and at J to 1 base, leaving 7 bases not matched to a gene. Germline CDR1 reads LGHDT; CDR2 reads YNNKEL (reference sequence). The CDR3 sequence is 16 residues long. CDR3 sequence: CASSRPLSGGTDTQYF. In DNA form, the CDR3 reads TGTGCCAGCAGCCGACCCCTTAGCGGGGGCACAGATACGCAGTATTTT.

On this clonotype: Being one base from a much bigger clone, this may be a read error. The rearrangement links TRBV11-2 to TRBJ2-4, with 12 nucleotides matching TRBD2. V shed 5 bases, J shed 2 bases, and the junction held 7 bases outside the gene matches. This CDR3 comprises 17 residues. Looked up from germline, CDR1 is SGHAT and CDR2 is FQNNGV. The CDR3 bases are TGTGCCAGCAGCATAGGACTAGCGGGGCTAACCAAAAACATTCAGTACTTC. Translated, it gives CASSIGLAGLTKNIQYF. The full variable domain, in which reference TRBV11-2 and TRBJ2-4 provide the parts outside the CDR3, is EAGVAQSPRYKIIEKRQSVAFWCNPISGHATLYWYQQILGQGPKLLIQFQNNGVVDDSQLPKDRFSAERLKGVDSTLKIQPAKLEDSAVYLCASSIGLAGLTKNIQYFGAGTRLSVL.

V gene TRBV12-3 or TRBV12-4 combines with J gene TRBJ1-5; D gene ambiguous. The germline V and J ends were trimmed by 1 base and 7 bases, with 8 bases remaining between them. The CDR3 runs to 13 residues. CDR3 DNA sequence: TGTGCCAGCAGTTTAGAAAGGGAGCAGCCCCAGCATTTT. Its translation: CASSLEREQPQHF.

This chain connects TRBV6-6 to TRBJ2-2, with TRBD2 matching over 11 bases. V gave up 2 bases and J gave up 4 bases; unmatched junction bases: 0. CDR1 and CDR2 from the germline V gene are MNHNY and SVGAGI (reference sequence). The CDR3 covers 15 residues. As DNA, the CDR3 is TGTGCCAGCAGTTACCTAGCGGGGGGCACCGGGGAGCTGTTTTTT. Translated: CASSYLAGGTGELFF.

By its share, this clonotype is large. The chain is built from TRBV5-4 and TRBJ2-3; 8 bases align to TRBD2. The CDR3 runs 17 residues. The junction had 10 bases not matched to a gene; V was cut back by 4 bases and J by 0 bases. Germline lookup yields CDR1 SGHNT and CDR2 YYREEE (reference sequence). This chain's CDR3 is CASSRFLTSASTDTQYF. The CDR3 nucleotides are TGTGCCAGCAGCCGATTTCTGACTAGCGCGAGCACAGATACGCAGTATTTT.

The chain is built from TRBV27 and TRBJ2-7, with D maybe TRBD2 (5 bases). Trimming pared 3 bases from V and 3 bases from J, leaving 12 bases between. The germline gives CDR1 MNHEY, CDR2 SMNVEV (reference sequence). The length of the CDR3 is 14 residues. The CDR3 sequence: CASSFSSGYYEQYF. The CDR3 nucleotides are TGTGCCAGCAGTTTTTCCAGCGGTTACTACGAGCAGTACTTC.

A remark on this clonotype: This may come from a read error, since a much larger clone is one base off. Likely a read error: the CDR3 ends without its conserved phenylalanine or tryptophan. This chain links TRBV11-2 with TRBJ2-4, with 12 bases lining up with TRBD2. V was pared by 5 bases and J by 0 bases, with 5 bases of the junction left unmatched. This CDR3 contains 17 residues. The germline V gene encodes CDR1 SGHAT and CDR2 FQNNGV. The CDR3 sequence is CASSIGLAGLAKNIQYL. The CDR3 DNA reads as TGTGCCAGCAGCATAGGACTAGCGGGGCTAGCCAAAAACATTCAGTACCTC.

V and J are TRBV6-5 and TRBJ1-1; D is uncertain. This CDR3 is 17 amino acids long. CDR1 and CDR2 (germline): MNHEY, SVGAGI. V was pared by 0 bases and J by 1 base, with 15 bases between. The CDR3, as DNA: TGTGCCAGCAGTTACTCGAAGGGAGTGGGTTGGAACACTGAAGCTTTCTTT. Its translation: CASSYSKGVGWNTEAFF.

CDR3 sequence reads: CASSQSLVIDTQYF. The CDR3 coding sequence is TGTGCCAGCAGCCAAAGTCTAGTGATAGATACGCAGTATTTT. The rearrangement joins TRBV3-1 to TRBJ2-3; D is uncertain. The length of the CDR3 is 14 residues. V lost 2 bases and J lost 5, with 11 bases in between. CDR1 is LGHDT, CDR2 YNNKEL, per germline (reference sequence).

In its sample, this clonotype is hyperexpanded. The rearrangement links TRBV7-6 to TRBJ2-2; D might be TRBD2 (5 bases). Trimming cost V 1 base and J 4 bases, with 7 bases left between them. The CDR3 sequence is 14 residues long. CDR1 and CDR2 (germline): SGHVS, FNYEAQ. The CDR3 bases are TGTGCCAGCAGCTTAGATCGGGGCACCGGGGAGCTGTTTTTT. Residues: CASSLDRGTGELFF.

The V and J genes are TRBV28 and TRBJ1-6; 7 bases are shared with TRBD1. CDR1 and CDR2 (germline): MDHEN, SYDVKM. The CDR3 contains 19 residues. The V segment lost 1 base and the J segment 2 bases; nucleotides outside the gene matches: 11. The DNA of the CDR3 is TGTGCCAGCAGTTTATCGGGATTGGGGCAGGGGGCCTATAATTCACCCCTCCACTTT. The encoded protein is CASSLSGLGQGAYNSPLHF. Supplemented by reference TRBV28 and TRBJ1-6, the full variable domain reads DVKVTQSSRYLVKRTGEKVFLECVQDMDHENMFWYRQDPGLGLRLIYFSYDVKMKEKGDIPEGYSVSREKKERFSLILESASTNQTSMYLCASSLSGLGQGAYNSPLHFGNGTRLTVT.

This clonotype is labeled as hyperexpanded. The chain links TRBV6-2 or TRBV6-3 to TRBJ2-2; TRBD2 agrees at 8 bases. The CDR3 length is 17 residues. CDR1 MNHEY and CDR2 SVGEGT come from the germline V gene. The ends lost 2 bases at V and 6 bases at J; junction bases unmatched: 11. CDR3 sequence (DNA): TGTGCCAGCAGTTACGGTAGCGGGATTGTTAATTCCGGGGAGCTGTTTTTT. Translated, it gives CASSYGSGIVNSGELFF.

A word on this clonotype: A much larger clone differs from this one at a single base, so this may be a read error. The conserved phenylalanine or tryptophan is not found at the CDR3 terminus, so this likely reflects a read error. This sequence joins TRBV4-3 and TRBJ2-7; TRBD2 matches at 11 bases. The CDR3 covers 15 residues. Germline-derived CDR1 and CDR2 are LGHNA and YSLEER. The V gene end was trimmed by 1 base and the J gene end by 3 bases; junction bases not matched to a gene: 2. The CDR3 DNA reads as TGCGCCAGCAGCCAAGGGGGGACTAGCGGCTACGAGCAGTACTCC. Its translation: CASSQGGTSGYEQYS.

This clonotype counts as hyperexpanded (1% or more). This chain's CDR3 is CASSQDPGAKAFF. For the CDR3, the DNA is TGCGCCAGCAGCCAAGATCCCGGGGCCAAAGCTTTCTTT. The genes are TRBV4-3 and TRBJ1-1; D perhaps matches TRBD1 (5 bases). Looked up from germline, CDR1 is LGHNA and CDR2 is YSLEER. CDR3 length: 13 amino acids. Trimming cost V 0 bases and J 9 bases, with 11 bases left between them.

The J gene is TRBJ1-3, the V gene TRBV20-1; 9 positions match TRBD1. The J segment lost 2 bases and the V segment lost 3 bases, leaving 8 bases of the junction unmatched. CDR1 and CDR2 (germline): DFQATT, SNEGSKA (reference sequence). The CDR3 has 16 residues. The DNA for the CDR3 is TGCAGTGCTAGGGGCGATACAGGGGGCGCTGGAAACACCATATATTTT. Translated, it gives CSARGDTGGAGNTIYF.